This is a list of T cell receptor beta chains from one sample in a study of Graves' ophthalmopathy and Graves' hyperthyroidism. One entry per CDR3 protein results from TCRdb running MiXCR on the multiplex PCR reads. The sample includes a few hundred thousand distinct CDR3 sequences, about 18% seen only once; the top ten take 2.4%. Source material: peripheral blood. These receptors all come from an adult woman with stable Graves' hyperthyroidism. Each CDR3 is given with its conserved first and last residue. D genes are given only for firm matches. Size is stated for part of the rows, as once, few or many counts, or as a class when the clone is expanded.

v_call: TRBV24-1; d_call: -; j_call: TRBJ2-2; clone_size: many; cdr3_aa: CATSPSANTGELFF; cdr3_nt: TGTGCCACCTCACCATCGGCGAACACCGGGGAGCTGTTTTTT
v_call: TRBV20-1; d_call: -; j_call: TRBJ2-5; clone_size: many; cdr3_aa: CSARESGTQETQYF; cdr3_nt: TGCAGTGCTAGAGAGTCCGGGACCCAAGAGACCCAGTACTTC
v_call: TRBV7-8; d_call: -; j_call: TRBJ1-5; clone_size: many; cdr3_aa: CASSLDSISNQPQHF; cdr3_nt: TGTGCCAGCAGCTTAGATAGTATTAGCAATCAGCCCCAGCATTTT
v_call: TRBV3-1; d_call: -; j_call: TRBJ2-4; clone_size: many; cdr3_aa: CASSQALVDSNFLAKNIQYF; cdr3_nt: TGTGCCAGCAGCCAAGCCCTCGTGGACTCCAACTTTCTAGCCAAAAACATTCAGTACTTC
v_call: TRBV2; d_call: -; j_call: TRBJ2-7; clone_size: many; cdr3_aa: CASSEGGAAKYEQYF; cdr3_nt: TGTGCCAGCAGCGAGGGTGGAGCGGCGAAATACGAGCAGTACTTC
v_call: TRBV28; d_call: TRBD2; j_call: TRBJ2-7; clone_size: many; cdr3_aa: CASTGGDPYEQYF; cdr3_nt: TGTGCCAGCACCGGGGGGGACCCCTACGAGCAGTACTTC
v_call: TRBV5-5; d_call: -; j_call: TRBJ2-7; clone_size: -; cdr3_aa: CASSTFSGDSYEQYF; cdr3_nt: TGTGCCAGCAGCACCTTTAGCGGAGACTCCTACGAGCAGTACTTC
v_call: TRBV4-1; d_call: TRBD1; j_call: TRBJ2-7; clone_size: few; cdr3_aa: CASSQAEEGTGTYEQYF; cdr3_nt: TGCGCCAGCAGCCAAGCTGAGGAGGGGACAGGGACCTACGAGCAGTACTTC
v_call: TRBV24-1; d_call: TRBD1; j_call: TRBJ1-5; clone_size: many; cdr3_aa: CATSGTGDQPQHF; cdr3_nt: TGTGCCACTTCCGGGACAGGGGATCAGCCCCAGCATTTT
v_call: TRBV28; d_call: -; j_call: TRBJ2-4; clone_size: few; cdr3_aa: CASSSLGERLAKNIQYF; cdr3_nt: TGTGCCAGCAGTTCCCTCGGGGAACGTTTAGCCAAAAACATTCAGTACTTC
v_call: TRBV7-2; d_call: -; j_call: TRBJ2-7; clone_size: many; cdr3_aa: CASSRNSYEQYF; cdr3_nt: TGTGCCAGCAGCCGAAACAGCTACGAGCAGTACTTC
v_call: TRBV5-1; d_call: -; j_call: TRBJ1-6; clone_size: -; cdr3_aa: CASSLGRDRNNSPLHF; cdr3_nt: TGCGCCAGCAGCTTGGGCCGAGACAGGAATAATTCACCCCTCCACTTT
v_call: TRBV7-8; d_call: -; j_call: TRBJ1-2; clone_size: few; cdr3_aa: CASSSTGFGSGYTF; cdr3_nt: TGTGCCAGCAGCTCAACAGGGTTTGGCTCTGGCTACACCTTC
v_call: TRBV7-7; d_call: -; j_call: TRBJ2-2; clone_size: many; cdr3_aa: CASSSEGLGELFF; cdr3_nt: TGTGCTAGCAGCTCCGAAGGCCTCGGGGAGCTGTTTTTT
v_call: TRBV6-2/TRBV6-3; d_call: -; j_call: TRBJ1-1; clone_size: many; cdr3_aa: CASSYSSQTGTEAFF; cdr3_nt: TGTGCCAGCAGTTACTCCTCGCAGACGGGCACTGAAGCTTTCTTT
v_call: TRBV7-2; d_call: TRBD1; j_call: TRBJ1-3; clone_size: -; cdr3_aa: CASSLGTENTIYF; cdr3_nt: TGTGCCAGCAGCCTTGGGACAGAAAACACCATATATTTT
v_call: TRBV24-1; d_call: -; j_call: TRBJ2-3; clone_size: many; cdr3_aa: CATSDPDTLTDTQYF; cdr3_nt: TGTGCCACCAGTGATCCAGACACCCTCACAGATACGCAGTATTTT
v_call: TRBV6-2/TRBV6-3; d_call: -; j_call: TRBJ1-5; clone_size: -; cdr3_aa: CASSYSYGRRHRNQPQHF; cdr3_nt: TGTGCCAGCAGTTACTCGTACGGCCGTAGGCATCGCAATCAGCCCCAGCATTTT
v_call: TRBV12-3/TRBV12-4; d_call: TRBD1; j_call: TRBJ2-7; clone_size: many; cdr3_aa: CASREQGELVYEQYF; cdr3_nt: TGTGCCAGCAGGGAACAGGGGGAATTGGTCTACGAGCAGTACTTC
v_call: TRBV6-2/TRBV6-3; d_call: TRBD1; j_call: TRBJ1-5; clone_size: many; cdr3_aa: CASRPTGGPNQPQHF; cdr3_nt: TGTGCCAGCAGACCGACAGGGGGCCCAAACCAGCCCCAGCATTTT
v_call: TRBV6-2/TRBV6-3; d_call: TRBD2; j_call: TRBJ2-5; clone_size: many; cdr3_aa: CASSYTRGTSGTQETQYF; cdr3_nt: TGTGCCAGCAGTTATACAAGGGGGACTAGCGGGACACAAGAGACCCAGTACTTC
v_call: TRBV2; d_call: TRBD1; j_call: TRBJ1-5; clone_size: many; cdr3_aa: CASSENGQGIQPQHF; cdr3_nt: TGTGCCAGCAGTGAAAACGGACAGGGGATTCAGCCCCAGCATTTT
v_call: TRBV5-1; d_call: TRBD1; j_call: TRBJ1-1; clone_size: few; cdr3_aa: CASSSTRDRVFF; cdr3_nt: TGCGCCAGCAGCTCCACCCGGGACAGGGTTTTCTTT
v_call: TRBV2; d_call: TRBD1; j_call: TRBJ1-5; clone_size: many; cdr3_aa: CASSGTGGWSQPQHF; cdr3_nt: TGTGCCAGCAGTGGGACAGGGGGCTGGAGTCAGCCCCAGCATTTT
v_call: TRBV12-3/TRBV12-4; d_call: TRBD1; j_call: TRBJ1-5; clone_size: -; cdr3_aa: CASSSVTGSGQPQHF; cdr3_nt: TGTGCCAGCAGCTCCGTGACAGGGTCAGGGCAGCCCCAGCATTTT
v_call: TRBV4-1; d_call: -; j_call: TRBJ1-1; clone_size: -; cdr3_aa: CASSQRQNTEAFF; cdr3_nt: TGCGCCAGCAGCCAGCGCCAGAACACTGAAGCTTTCTTT